This TCR beta chain derives from a study of T cell repertoires in ileal Crohn's disease. Study-wide context: At surgery, around 36% of patients smoked, with median disease duration roughly 8.3 years.

Only in-frame clones appear in the TCRdb table, and some are missing; sequencing was by immunoSEQ multiplex PCR. The table has approximately 13,000 clones, 70% seen once. Trimming removed 2 bases from V and 8 bases from J; junction bases left unmatched: 9. Germline-derived CDR1 and CDR2 are MNHGY and SAAAGT. This CDR3 has 15 amino acids. The rearrangement links TRBV6-8 to TRBJ1-2; 9 bases agree with TRBD1. Sequenced sample: ileal tissue. This TCR came from an adult with Crohn's disease. Here the CDR3 DNA reads TGTGCCAGCAGTTACGGGACAGGGCCTTCTGGGGGCTACACCTTC. It specifies CASSYGTGPSGGYTF.